This T cell receptor beta chain was observed in a study of shared clonotypes between healthy human individuals. Germline lookup yields CDR1 MDHEN and CDR2 SYDVKM. The CDR3 sequence is 16 residues long. V lost 5 bases, J lost 3 bases, and 9 bases stayed unmatched. On sorted subsets, replicate PCRs used about 180 ng DNA, or 31,000 or so T cell genomes. Data came from immunoSEQ multiplex PCR; TCRdb stores just in-frame clones and leaves some out. The sample lists approximately 1.9 million clones; 85% to 95% were seen once. Points from the study as a whole: Rarefaction exposed incomplete sorted-subset sequencing despite large depth. Some clonotypes were shared by all four sorted-subset donors, while others were not shared. The non-shared ones had lower generation probabilities than the shared ones.

Of note for this clone: Its cognate antigen is unknown.

The naive CD8 fraction comprised CD45RO-negative cells positively selected for CCR7 and excluded terminally differentiated effector memory CD45RA+ cells. Healthy and HIV-negative, the adult donors had no recent acute infections or vaccinations. Sequencing input: naive CD8+ T cells from PBMCs. J is TRBJ2-7 and V is TRBV28; TRBD2 matches at 11 bases. The clonotype comes from a man between 18 and 35 years old in good health. Some clones in this sample may be carry-over from other donors' samples. The CDR3 nucleotides are TGTGCCAGCAGTCTTGGGACTAGCGGCAGCGGCTACGAGCAGTACTTC. Residues: CASSLGTSGSGYEQYF.